These T cell receptor beta chains were read from a single sample in a study of blood T cell repertoires in COVID-19. Data came from immunoSEQ multiplex PCR; TCRdb stores just in-frame clones and leaves some out. This sample has 85,000 to 110,000 clones, with roughly 89% found just once. The sample consisted of peripheral blood. These receptors were collected from a woman of 80 years or more in a cohort sampled during active COVID-19. CDR3s include the opening cysteine and the closing phenylalanine or tryptophan. D genes are given only for firm matches. Rows may omit the clone size; those that give it use once, few, many or a size class.

v_gene	j_gene	d_gene	abundance	CDR3aa	CDR3nt
TRBV6-5	TRBJ2-1	TRBD1	once	CASRTGQGVYNEQFF	TGTGCCAGCAGAACGGGACAGGGGGTGTACAATGAGCAGTTCTTC
TRBV14	TRBJ1-6	NA	NA	CASSHPAGPVNSPLHF	TGTGCCAGCAGCCATCCCGCGGGACCGGTAAATTCACCCCTCCACTTT
TRBV10-3	TRBJ2-7	NA	NA	CAISASREQYF	TGTGCCATCAGTGCGTCTCGGGAGCAGTACTTC
TRBV13	TRBJ1-3	TRBD1	NA	CASSSLPGQVNSGNTIYF	TGTGCCAGCAGCTCACTGCCGGGACAGGTCAACTCTGGAAACACCATATATTTT
TRBV18	TRBJ1-2	TRBD1	NA	CASSPGQSANYGYTF	TGTGCCAGCTCACCGGGACAGTCCGCTAACTATGGCTACACCTTC
TRBV19	TRBJ2-1	NA	NA	CATTVEVTDEQFF	TGTGCCACCACCGTCGAGGTTACCGATGAGCAGTTCTTC
TRBV18	TRBJ2-7	TRBD2	NA	CASSPTSGVRGPGEQYF	TGTGCCAGCTCACCAACTAGCGGGGTTAGGGGGCCGGGGGAGCAGTACTTC
TRBV11-3	TRBJ2-2	NA	NA	CASSSAPSTGNTGELFF	TGTGCCAGCAGCTCCGCCCCCTCGACAGGGAACACCGGGGAGCTGTTTTTT
TRBV2	TRBJ2-1	NA	NA	CASRTAQGTYNEQFF	TGTGCCAGCAGGACGGCTCAGGGAACCTACAATGAGCAGTTCTTC
TRBV6-5	TRBJ2-2	TRBD1	NA	CASAWDRGTGELFF	TGTGCCAGCGCTTGGGACAGGGGGACCGGGGAGCTGTTTTTT
TRBV2	TRBJ2-7	NA	once	CASEGGSGPEQYF	TGTGCCAGCGAGGGGGGGAGCGGGCCCGAGCAGTACTTC
TRBV19	TRBJ1-5	NA	NA	CASTISGESNQPQHF	TGTGCCAGTACCATAAGCGGGGAGAGCAATCAGCCCCAGCATTTT
TRBV7-9	TRBJ2-1	TRBD2	NA	CASSPTGGWYNEQFF	TGTGCCAGCAGCCCCACCGGGGGGTGGTACAATGAGCAGTTCTTC
TRBV7-3	TRBJ2-2	TRBD1	NA	CASSLGTATGELFF	TGTGCCAGCAGCCTAGGGACAGCCACCGGGGAGCTGTTTTTT
TRBV18	TRBJ1-4	TRBD1	NA	CASSPTGGTTNEKLFF	TGTGCCAGCTCACCCACAGGGGGAACAACTAATGAAAAACTGTTTTTT
TRBV6-6	TRBJ2-3	TRBD2	NA	CASTVGTSGLDTQYF	TGTGCCAGCACCGTTGGGACTAGCGGACTAGATACGCAGTATTTT
TRBV18	TRBJ2-7	NA	NA	CASSPPSGSYEQYF	TGTGCCAGCTCACCACCTAGCGGATCCTACGAGCAGTACTTC
TRBV3-1/TRBV3-2	TRBJ2-3	NA	NA	CASSQGGWGIDTQYF	TGTGCCAGCAGTCAGGGGGGCTGGGGCATTGATACGCAGTATTTT
TRBV29-1	TRBJ1-1	TRBD1	once	CSVGTGGTEAFF	TGCAGCGTTGGGACAGGGGGCACTGAAGCTTTCTTT
TRBV7-9	TRBJ2-5	TRBD1	NA	CASSHGGTGGPETQYF	TGTGCCAGCAGCCATGGGGGGACAGGGGGGCCGGAGACCCAGTACTTC
TRBV3-1/TRBV3-2	TRBJ2-6	NA	NA	CASSQVVPFSGANVLTF	TGTGCCAGCAGCCAAGTTGTCCCGTTCTCTGGGGCCAACGTCCTGACTTTC
TRBV4-2	TRBJ2-1	TRBD2	NA	CASSQARTSGGYNEQFF	TGTGCCAGCAGCCAAGCGCGGACTAGCGGGGGTTACAATGAGCAGTTCTTC
TRBV7-9	TRBJ1-3	TRBD1	NA	CASSSHRDRELISGNTIYF	TGTGCCAGCAGCTCACACCGAGACAGGGAGCTAATCTCTGGAAACACCATATATTTT
TRBV18	TRBJ2-7	TRBD2	NA	CASSPQLAGGFF	TGTGCCAGCTCACCCCAACTAGCGGGAGGGTTCTTC
TRBV7-2	TRBJ2-1	NA	NA	CASSRLPASSYNEQFF	TGTGCCAGCAGTAGATTACCCGCGAGCTCCTACAATGAGCAGTTCTTC
TRBV5-4	TRBJ2-3	TRBD2	NA	CASSLGGRALTDTQYF	TGTGCCAGCAGCTTGGGCGGGAGGGCCCTCACAGATACGCAGTATTTT
TRBV11-2	TRBJ2-2	TRBD1	NA	CASSLGQGRTGELFF	TGTGCCAGCAGCCTGGGACAGGGAAGGACCGGGGAGCTGTTTTTT
TRBV19	TRBJ1-1	TRBD1	NA	CASSGQVNTEAFF	TGTGCCAGTAGCGGACAGGTGAACACTGAAGCTTTCTTT